Sequencing of this T cell receptor beta chain was carried out in a study of graft-versus-host responses after intestinal transplantation. Study overall: Transplantation in recipients was multivisceral, liver-intestinal, or isolated intestinal.

CDR3 length equals 13 residues. Trimming shortened V by 5 bases and J by 1 base, and 6 bases separated the two germline ends. Germline CDR1 SEHNR, CDR2 FQNEAQ (reference sequence). Method: immunoSEQ multiplex PCR; TCRdb's copy keeps in-frame clones and lacks some. The repertoire consists of some 29,000 clones, with around 80% occurring once and the leading ten covering around 3.3%. Tissue from the graft was processed to free its intraepithelial and lamina propria lymphocytes. Source: ileum tissue, taken 98 days after intestinal transplantation. This chain uses TRBV7-9 with TRBJ2-1, with D perhaps TRBD1 (5 bases). The TCR sequence derives from a human patient who received an intestinal transplant, so some T cells may come from the graft donor. The CDR3 coding sequence is TGTGCCAGCAGCCACAGGTCCTACAATGAGCAGTTCTTC. It codes for CASSHRSYNEQFF.